This T cell receptor beta chain is from a study of Ad26.COV2.S vaccination and SARS-CoV-2 variants. Study-level information: Intramuscular Ad26.COV2.S doses were given once or twice, 56 days apart. Study results and caveats: Breadth of non-spike TCRs did not differ between vaccinees and placebo recipients.

Treatment here: roughly 18 received Ad26.COV2.S at low or high dose, single or two shots; 5 received placebo; per-sample allocation not given. It was on day 63 after the first vaccine or placebo injection that samples were taken. Boston provided a donor who was an adult aged 18-55 years. On this clone: Antigen specificity is unknown.

Profiled with immunoSEQ multiplex PCR; TCRdb holds only in-frame clones, not every one. The repertoire holds some 250,000 clones, with roughly 90% as singletons. This CDR3 has 15 residues. The V and J ends lost 2 bases and 3 bases, in that order; junction bases with no gene match: 3. Per germline, CDR1 SGHTA and CDR2 FQGNSA. This receptor was obtained from a person aged 18-60 years who received the Ad26.COV2.S COVID-19 vaccine or a placebo. The specimen was peripheral blood, collected in a trial of Ad26.COV2.S vaccine versus placebo. The rearrangement joins TRBV7-2 to TRBJ2-2; 7 nucleotides line up with TRBD2. The CDR3, as DNA: TGTGCCAGCAGCTTACGGGGGGAGTACACCGGGGAGCTGTTTTTT. Residues: CASSLRGEYTGELFF. The full variable domain, its missing parts supplied by reference TRBV7-2 and TRBJ2-2, is GAGVSQSPSNKVTEKGKDVELRCDPISGHTALYWYRQSLGQGLEFLIYFQGNSAPDKSGLPSDRFSAERTGGSVSTLTIQRTQQEDSAVYLCASSLRGEYTGELFFGEGSRLTVL.